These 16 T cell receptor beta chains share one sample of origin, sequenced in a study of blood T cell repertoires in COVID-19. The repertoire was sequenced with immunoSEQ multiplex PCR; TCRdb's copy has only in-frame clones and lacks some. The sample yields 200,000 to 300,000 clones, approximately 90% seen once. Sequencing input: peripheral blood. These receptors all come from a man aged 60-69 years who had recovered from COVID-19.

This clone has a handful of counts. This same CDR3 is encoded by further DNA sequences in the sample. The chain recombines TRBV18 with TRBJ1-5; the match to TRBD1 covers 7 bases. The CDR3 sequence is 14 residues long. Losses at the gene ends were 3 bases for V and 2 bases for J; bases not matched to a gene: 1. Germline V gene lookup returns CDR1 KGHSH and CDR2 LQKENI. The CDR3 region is CASSPGQGNQPQHF. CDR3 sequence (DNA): TGTGCCAGCTCACCTGGACAGGGCAATCAGCCCCAGCATTTT.

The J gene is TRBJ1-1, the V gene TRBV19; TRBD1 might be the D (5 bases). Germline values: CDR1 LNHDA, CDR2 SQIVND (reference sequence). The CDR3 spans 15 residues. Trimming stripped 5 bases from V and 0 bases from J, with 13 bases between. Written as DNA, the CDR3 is TGTGCCAGTAGTCCACTTCAGGGTGTGAACACTGAAGCTTTCTTT. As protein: CASSPLQGVNTEAFF. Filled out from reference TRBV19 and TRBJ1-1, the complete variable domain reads DGGITQSPKYLFRKEGQNVTLSCEQNLNHDAMYWYRQDPGQGLRLIYYSQIVNDFQKGDIAEGYSVSREKKESFPLTVTSAQKNPTAFYLCASSPLQGVNTEAFFGQGTRLTVV.

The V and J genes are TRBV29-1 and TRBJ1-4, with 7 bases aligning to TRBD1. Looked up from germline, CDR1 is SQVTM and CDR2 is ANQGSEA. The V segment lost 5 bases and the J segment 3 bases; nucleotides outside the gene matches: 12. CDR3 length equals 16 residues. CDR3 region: CSVKTGYARANEKLFF. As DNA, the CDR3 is TGCAGCGTTAAGACAGGGTACGCTCGCGCTAATGAAAAACTGTTTTTT. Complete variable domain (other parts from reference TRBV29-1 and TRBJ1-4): SAVISQKPSRDICQRGTSLTIQCQVDSQVTMMFWYRQQPGQSLTLIATANQGSEATYESGFVIDKFPISRPNLTFSTLTVSNMSPEDSSIYLCSVKTGYARANEKLFFGSGTQLSVL.

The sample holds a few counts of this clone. The CDR3 here is CASSPGAITGTVNTEAFF. The CDR3 bases are TGTGCCAGCTCACCAGGTGCAATCACCGGGACAGTGAACACTGAAGCTTTCTTT. V and J are TRBV18 and TRBJ1-1, with 7 nucleotides matching TRBD1. With V trimmed by 2 bases and J by 0 bases, 12 bases remained unmatched. The germline V gene encodes CDR1 KGHSH and CDR2 LQKENI. This CDR3 spans 18 amino acids.

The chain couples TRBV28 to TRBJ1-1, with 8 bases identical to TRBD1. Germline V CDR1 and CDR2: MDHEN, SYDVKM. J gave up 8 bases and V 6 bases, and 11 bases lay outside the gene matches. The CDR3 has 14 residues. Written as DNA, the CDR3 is TGTGCCAGCAGCCTACGGGGCAGGGGGCGCGAAGCTTTCTTT. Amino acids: CASSLRGRGREAFF. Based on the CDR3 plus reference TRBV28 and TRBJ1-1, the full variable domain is DVKVTQSSRYLVKRTGEKVFLECVQDMDHENMFWYRQDPGLGLRLIYFSYDVKMKEKGDIPEGYSVSREKKERFSLILESASTNQTSMYLCASSLRGRGREAFFGQGTRLTVV.

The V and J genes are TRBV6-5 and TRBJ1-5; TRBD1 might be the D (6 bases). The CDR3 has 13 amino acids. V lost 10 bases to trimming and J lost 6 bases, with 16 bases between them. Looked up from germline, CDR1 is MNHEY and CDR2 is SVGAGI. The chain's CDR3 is CATTEQGAQPQHF. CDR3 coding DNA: TGTGCCACCACCGAACAGGGAGCTCAGCCCCAGCATTTT.

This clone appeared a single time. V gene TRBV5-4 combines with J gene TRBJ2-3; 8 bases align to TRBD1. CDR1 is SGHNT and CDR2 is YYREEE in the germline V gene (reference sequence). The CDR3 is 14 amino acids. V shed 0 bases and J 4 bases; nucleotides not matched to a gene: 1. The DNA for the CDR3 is TGTGCCAGCAGCTTGGCAGGGGGCTCAGATACGCAGTATTTT. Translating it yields CASSLAGGSDTQYF.

The CDR3 nucleotides read TGTGCCAGCTCCTCGGGGGTGATCAATGAGCAGTTCTTC. Protein product: CASSSGVINEQFF. The V gene is TRBV18, the J gene TRBJ2-1; D perhaps matches TRBD2 (6 bases). Germline V CDR1 and CDR2: KGHSH, LQKENI. V was shortened by 6 bases and J by 6 bases, with 12 bases between the two germline ends. There are 13 residues in the CDR3.

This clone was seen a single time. CDR3 DNA: TGTGCCAGTAGTATAGAGGGACTAGGGATCAATGAGCAGTTCTTC. This translates into CASSIEGLGINEQFF. The chain uses TRBV19 and TRBJ2-1; the match to TRBD2 covers 8 bases. Trimming at V came to 0 bases and at J to 6 bases, leaving 4 bases not matched to a gene. The CDR3 spans 15 residues. From germline, CDR1 is LNHDA and CDR2 SQIVND (reference sequence). The full variable domain, with the rest looked up from reference TRBV19 and TRBJ2-1, is DGGITQSPKYLFRKEGQNVTLSCEQNLNHDAMYWYRQDPGQGLRLIYYSQIVNDFQKGDIAEGYSVSREKKESFPLTVTSAQKNPTAFYLCASSIEGLGINEQFFGPGTRLTVL.

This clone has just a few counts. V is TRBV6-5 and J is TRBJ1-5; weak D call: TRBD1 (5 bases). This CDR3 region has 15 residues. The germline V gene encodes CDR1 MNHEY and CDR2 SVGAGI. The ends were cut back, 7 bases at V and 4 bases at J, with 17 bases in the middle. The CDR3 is CASTLDNFSNQPQHF. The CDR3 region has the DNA TGTGCCAGCACCCTGGACAATTTTTCGAATCAGCCCCAGCATTTT.

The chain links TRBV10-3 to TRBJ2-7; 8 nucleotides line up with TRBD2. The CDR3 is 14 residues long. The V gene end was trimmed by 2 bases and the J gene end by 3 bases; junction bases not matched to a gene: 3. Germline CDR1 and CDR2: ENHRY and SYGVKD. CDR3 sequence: CAISESGGYYEQYV. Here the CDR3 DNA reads TGTGCCATCAGTGAGAGCGGGGGTTACTACGAGCAGTACGTC.

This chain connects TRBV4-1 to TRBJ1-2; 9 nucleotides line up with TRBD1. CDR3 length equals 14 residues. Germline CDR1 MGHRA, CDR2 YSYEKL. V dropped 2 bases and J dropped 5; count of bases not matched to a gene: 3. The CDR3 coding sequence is TGCGCCAGCAGCCAAACCGACAGGGGGTATGGCTACACCTTC. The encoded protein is CASSQTDRGYGYTF.

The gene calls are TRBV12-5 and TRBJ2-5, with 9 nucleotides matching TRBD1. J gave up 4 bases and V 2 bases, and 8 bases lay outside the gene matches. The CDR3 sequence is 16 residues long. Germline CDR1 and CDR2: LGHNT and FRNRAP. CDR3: CASGLSTGTGRETQYF. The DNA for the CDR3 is TGTGCTAGTGGTTTGTCGACCGGGACAGGGAGAGAGACCCAGTACTTC.

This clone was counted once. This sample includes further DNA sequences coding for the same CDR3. CDR3 DNA: TGTGCCAGCAGAGCCGGGACAGGGGGCCAGCCCCAGCATTTT. Its translation: CASRAGTGGQPQHF. The chain is built from TRBV6-5 and TRBJ1-5; 12 bases are shared with TRBD1. V was pared by 6 bases and J by 7 bases, with 4 bases of the junction left unmatched. The CDR3 is made up of 14 amino acids. Germline CDR1 reads MNHEY; CDR2 reads SVGAGI.

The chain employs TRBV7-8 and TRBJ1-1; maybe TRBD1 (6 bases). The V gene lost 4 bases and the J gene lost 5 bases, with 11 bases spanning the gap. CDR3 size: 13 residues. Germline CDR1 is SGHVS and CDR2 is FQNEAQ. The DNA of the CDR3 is TGTGCCAGCAGCTACACAGGGAGAACTGAAGCTTTCTTT. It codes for CASSYTGRTEAFF.

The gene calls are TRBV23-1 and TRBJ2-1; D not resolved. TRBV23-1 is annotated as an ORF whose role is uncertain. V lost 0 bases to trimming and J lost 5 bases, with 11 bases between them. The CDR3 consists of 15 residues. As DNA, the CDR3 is TGCGCCAGCAGTCAATCGCTCCCCGGTGACAATGAGCAGTTCTTC. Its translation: CASSQSLPGDNEQFF.